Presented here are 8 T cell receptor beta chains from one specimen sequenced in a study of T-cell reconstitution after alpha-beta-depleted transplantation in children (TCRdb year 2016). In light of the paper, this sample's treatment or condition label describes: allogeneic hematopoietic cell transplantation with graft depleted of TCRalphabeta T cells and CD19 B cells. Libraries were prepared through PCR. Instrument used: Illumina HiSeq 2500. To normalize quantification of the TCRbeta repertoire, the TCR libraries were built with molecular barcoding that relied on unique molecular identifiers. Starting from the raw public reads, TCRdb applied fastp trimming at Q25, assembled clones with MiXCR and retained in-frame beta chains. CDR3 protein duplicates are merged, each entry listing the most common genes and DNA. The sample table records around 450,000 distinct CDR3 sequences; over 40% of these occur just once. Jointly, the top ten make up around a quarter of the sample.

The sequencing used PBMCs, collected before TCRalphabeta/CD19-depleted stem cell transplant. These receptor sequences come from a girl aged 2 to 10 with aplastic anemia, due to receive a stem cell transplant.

The CDR3 DNA is TGCGCCAGCAGCTCCCGACAGGGAGACGGTCAGCCCCAGCATTTT. Protein product: CASSSRQGDGQPQHF. The chain links TRBV4-1 to TRBJ1-5; 7 positions match TRBD1. Trimming cost V 5 bases and J 6 bases; bases outside gene matches: 10. Germline CDR1 is MGHRA and CDR2 is YSYEKL. This CDR3 region has 15 residues.

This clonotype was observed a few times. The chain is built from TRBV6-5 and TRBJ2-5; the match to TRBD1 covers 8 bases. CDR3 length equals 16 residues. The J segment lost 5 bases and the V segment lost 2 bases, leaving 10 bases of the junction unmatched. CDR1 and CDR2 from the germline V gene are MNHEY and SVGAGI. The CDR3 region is CASSYGTGVTPETQYF. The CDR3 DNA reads TGTGCCAGCAGTTACGGGACAGGAGTAACCCCCGAGACCCAGTACTTC.

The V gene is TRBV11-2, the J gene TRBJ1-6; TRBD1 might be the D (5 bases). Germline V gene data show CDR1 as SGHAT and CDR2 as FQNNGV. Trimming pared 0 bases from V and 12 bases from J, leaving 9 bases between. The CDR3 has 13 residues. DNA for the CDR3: TGTGCCAGCAGCTTAGAGTTGGGGGGACCCCTCCACTTT. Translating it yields CASSLELGGPLHF.

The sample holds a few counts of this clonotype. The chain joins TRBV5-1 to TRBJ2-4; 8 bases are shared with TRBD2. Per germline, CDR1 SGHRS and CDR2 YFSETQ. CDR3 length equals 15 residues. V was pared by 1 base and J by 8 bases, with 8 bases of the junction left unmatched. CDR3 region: CASSLYGRALDIQYF. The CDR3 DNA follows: TGCGCCAGCAGCTTGTACGGGAGGGCCTTAGACATTCAGTACTTC.

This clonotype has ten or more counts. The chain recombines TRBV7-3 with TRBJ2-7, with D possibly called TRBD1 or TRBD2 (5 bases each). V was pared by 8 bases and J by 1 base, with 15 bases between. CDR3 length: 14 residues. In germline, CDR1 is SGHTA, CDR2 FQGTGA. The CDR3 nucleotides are TGTGCCAGCGCAACCGGGACGGAATCCTACGAGCAGTACTTC. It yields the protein CASATGTESYEQYF.

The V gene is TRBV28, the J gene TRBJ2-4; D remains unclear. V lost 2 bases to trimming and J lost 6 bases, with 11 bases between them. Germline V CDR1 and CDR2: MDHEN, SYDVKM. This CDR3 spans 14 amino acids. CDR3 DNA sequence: TGTGCCAGCAGTTTAAGTGGGAAGGGAAACATTCAGTACTTC. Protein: CASSLSGKGNIQYF.

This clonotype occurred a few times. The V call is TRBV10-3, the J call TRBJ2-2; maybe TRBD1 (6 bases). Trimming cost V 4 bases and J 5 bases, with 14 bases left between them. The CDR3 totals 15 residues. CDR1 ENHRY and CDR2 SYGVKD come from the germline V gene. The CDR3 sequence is CAISAKGEVTGELFF. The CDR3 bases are TGTGCCATCAGTGCGAAGGGGGAAGTAACCGGGGAGCTGTTTTTT.

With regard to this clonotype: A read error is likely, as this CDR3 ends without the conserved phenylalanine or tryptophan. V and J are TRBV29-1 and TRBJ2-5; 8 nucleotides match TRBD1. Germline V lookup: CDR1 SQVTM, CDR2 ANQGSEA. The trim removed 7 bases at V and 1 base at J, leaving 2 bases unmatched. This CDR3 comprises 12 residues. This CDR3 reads CSGTGLQETQYL. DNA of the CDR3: TGCAGCGGGACAGGGCTCCAAGAGACCCAGTACCTC.